This T cell receptor beta chain stems from a study of cytomegalovirus exposure and HLA in healthy donors. General observations from the study: Among TCR beta chains, those listed as cytomegalovirus-associated numbered more than 150. As confirmed in vitro, a few CMV-associated chains were specific for CMV antigens.

Assay: immunoSEQ multiplex PCR; the TCRdb copy retains only in-frame clones and omits some. This sample has about 250,000 clones; 87% occur once, and the top ten carry about 11%. As concerns this clone: What it recognizes is unknown.

This TCR was sampled from a man aged 18-30 years in good health and CMV-seropositive. Input material: PBMCs.

The CDR3 sequence is CASSLPTGGASTEAFF. The CDR3 nucleotides are TGTGCCAGCAGTCTCCCGACAGGAGGGGCATCCACTGAAGCTTTCTTT. The chain links TRBV28 to TRBJ1-1; D perhaps matches TRBD1 (6 bases). The V end was cut by 5 bases, the J end by 4 bases, with 20 bases between. Germline CDR1 is MDHEN and CDR2 is SYDVKM. CDR3 size: 16 residues.